Included here is one TCR beta chain sequence, with context. The antigen is unknown. The CDR3 totals 15 residues. V lost 1 base to trimming and J lost 6 bases; unmatched junction nucleotides: 3. Germline CDR1 reads LNHDA; CDR2 reads SQIVND (reference sequence). This record belongs to a study of T cells in Graves' hyperthyroidism and ophthalmopathy. Study-level findings and limits: Blood also contained most expanded thyroid clonotypes above 0.001. Classification by a 13 V-J model distinguished ophthalmopathy from stable hyperthyroidism.

TCR beta CDR3 regions were amplified from RNA transcripts. The study used the HTBI primer set for a first-round RT-PCR of the TCR CDR3. TCRdb processed the multiplex PCR reads anew with MiXCR; each CDR3 protein has one entry. The sample shows hundreds of thousands of distinct CDR3 sequences, less than 25% of them seen only once. The chain joins TRBV19 to TRBJ2-7; 13 bases agree with TRBD2. The sample taken for sequencing was blood. The TCR originated in a man aged 25 to 45 with Graves' ophthalmopathy. The CDR3 nucleotides are TGTGCCAGTAGTATAGGGACTAGCGGGAGCTCCGAGCAGTACTTC. Amino acid sequence: CASSIGTSGSSEQYF.